The 15 T cell receptor beta chains listed next were all sequenced from one sample in a study of T cell repertoires in cytomegalovirus infection. MiXCR, applied by TCRdb to the reads, yields one record per CDR3 protein. The sample lists hundreds of thousands of distinct CDR3 sequences, 15% to 20% occurring once. The sample taken for sequencing was PBMCs. Receptors originate from a human donor in good health (CMV status not recorded). Some clones in this sample may be carry-over from other donors' samples.

This clonotype appeared a few times. The chain couples TRBV11-2 to TRBJ2-7; TRBD1 matches at 7 bases. This CDR3 has 12 residues. The V gene's germline CDR1 is SGHAT and CDR2 FQNNGV. The V gene end was trimmed by 7 bases and the J gene end by 3 bases; junction bases not matched to a gene: 3. CDR3 residues: CASTGDSYEQYF. The CDR3 coding sequence is TGTGCCAGCACCGGGGACAGCTACGAGCAGTACTTC.

This clonotype was detected many times. The gene calls are TRBV3-1 and TRBJ2-1, with TRBD2 identical over 11 bases. The CDR3 is 15 amino acids. Germline CDR1 LGHDT, CDR2 YNNKEL (reference sequence). Trimming cost V 0 bases and J 12 bases; bases outside gene matches: 7. The DNA for the CDR3 is TGTGCCAGCAGCCAAGACACTAGCGGGGGACGTAGGCAGTTCTTC. Translating gives CASSQDTSGGRRQFF.

This clonotype was counted at least ten times. The V gene is TRBV7-9, the J gene TRBJ2-7, with a possible D match to TRBD2 (5 bases). V lost 3 bases, J lost 2 bases, and 17 bases lay in between. CDR1 SEHNR and CDR2 FQNEAQ come from the germline V gene (reference sequence). This CDR3 region has 16 residues. This chain's CDR3 is CASSFLGSSAPYEQYF. CDR3 DNA sequence: TGTGCCAGCAGCTTCCTGGGGAGCTCAGCCCCCTACGAGCAGTACTTC. The variable domain in full, with the rest retrieved from reference TRBV7-9 and TRBJ2-7, is DTGVSQNPRHKITKRGQNVTFRCDPISEHNRLYWYRQTLGQGPEFLTYFQNEAQLEKSRLLSDRFSAERPKGSFSTLEIQRTEQGDSAMYLCASSFLGSSAPYEQYFGPGTRLTVT.

In this sample, this clonotype turned up many times. CDR3 sequence (DNA): TGTGCCAGCAGTTTATACAGCCGATATAGCAATCAGCCCCAGCATTTT. Amino acid sequence: CASSLYSRYSNQPQHF. The rearrangement uses TRBV12-3 or TRBV12-4 and TRBJ1-5, with D hard to call. The CDR3 consists of 16 residues. V lost 2 bases to trimming and J lost 0 bases, with 11 bases between them.

The CDR3 region is CSGRGRETQYF. In DNA form, the CDR3 reads TGCAGTGGCAGGGGGAGGGAGACCCAGTACTTC. J is TRBJ2-5 and V is TRBV20-1; possible D gene TRBD1, 7 bases. Per germline, CDR1 DFQATT and CDR2 SNEGSKA (reference sequence). This CDR3 region has 11 residues. The V and J ends lost 7 bases and 5 bases respectively, with 11 bases between them.

This clonotype appeared many times. The gene calls are TRBV12-3 or TRBV12-4 and TRBJ1-2, with D perhaps matching TRBD1 (6 bases). CDR3 length equals 13 residues. Between the trimmed V and J ends, which lost 7 bases and 0 bases, there was a span of 9 bases. The CDR3 bases are TGTGCCAGCAAGGACAGATCTAACTATGGCTACACCTTC. Encoded protein: CASKDRSNYGYTF.

This clonotype was counted many times. V and J are TRBV7-2 and TRBJ2-7; D uncertain. The germline V gene encodes CDR1 SGHTA and CDR2 FQGNSA. V shed 3 bases and J shed 2 bases, with 11 bases lying between them. There are 14 residues in the CDR3. In DNA, the CDR3 is TGTGCCAGCAGCTTCACGGGTGCGGCCTACGAGCAGTACTTC. Its translation is CASSFTGAAYEQYF.

Turning to this clonotype: A much larger clone lies a single base off, so this may be a read error. The chain joins TRBV7-2 to TRBJ2-7; 7 bases match TRBD1. This CDR3 has 13 amino acids. Germline CDR1 SGHTA, CDR2 FQGNSA. The CDR3 sequence: CASSPRTGTERYF. In nucleotides, the CDR3 is TGTGCCAGCAGCCCCCGGACAGGAACGGAGCGGTACTTC.

The chain is built from TRBV29-1 and TRBJ1-1; TRBD1 might be the D (5 bases). This CDR3 has 13 residues. Trimming removed 8 bases from V and 1 base from J, with 14 bases in between. CDR1 and CDR2 from the germline V gene are SQVTM and ANQGSEA. Written as DNA, the CDR3 is TGCAGCTATCTGGGACGGCCGAACACTGAAGCTTTCTTT. Its translation: CSYLGRPNTEAFF.

This clonotype was recorded many times. The J gene is TRBJ1-2, the V gene TRBV12-3 or TRBV12-4, with unresolved D. The CDR3 contains 13 residues. Trimming took off 3 bases at V and 5 bases at J, with 10 bases between the two ends. The CDR3 spells CASSLEGNYGYTF. CDR3 DNA sequence: TGTGCCAGCAGTTTGGAAGGGAATTATGGCTACACCTTC.

This clonotype has ten or more counts. The chain combines TRBV6-1 with TRBJ1-6; 7 positions match TRBD1. This CDR3 has 14 residues. Looked up from germline, CDR1 is MNHNS and CDR2 is SASEGT. V shed 6 bases, J shed 9 bases, and the junction held 8 bases outside the gene matches. This chain's CDR3 is CASSLDRVGSPLHF. The CDR3, as DNA: TGTGCCAGCAGCTTAGACAGGGTCGGTTCACCCCTCCACTTT.

At least ten counts were recorded for this clonotype. This chain links TRBV6-5 with TRBJ1-2, with 9 bases lining up with TRBD1. Germline trimming cut 6 bases from V and 8 bases from J; bases unmatched to any gene: 13. This CDR3 has 15 amino acids. Per the germline V gene, CDR1 is MNHEY and CDR2 is SVGAGI. The CDR3 coding sequence is TGTGCCAGCAGAATCACCGGGACAGGGTCCGACGGCTACACCTTC. This encodes CASRITGTGSDGYTF.

The sample holds many counts of this clonotype. The V call is TRBV11-2, the J call TRBJ1-6; D gene ambiguous. Germline loops: CDR1 SGHAT, CDR2 FQNNGV. The ends were cut back, 0 bases at V and 10 bases at J, with 13 bases in the middle. The CDR3 is 15 amino acids. CDR3 in amino acids: CASSLEPGMMSPLHF. The CDR3 nucleotides are TGTGCCAGCAGCTTAGAGCCGGGGATGATGTCACCCCTCCACTTT. The full variable domain, with the rest looked up from reference TRBV11-2 and TRBJ1-6, is EAGVAQSPRYKIIEKRQSVAFWCNPISGHATLYWYQQILGQGPKLLIQFQNNGVVDDSQLPKDRFSAERLKGVDSTLKIQPAKLEDSAVYLCASSLEPGMMSPLHFGNGTRLTVT.

This clonotype has at least ten counts. V and J are TRBV7-2 and TRBJ1-2, with 8 bases fitting TRBD1. The junction had 13 bases not matched to a gene; V was cut back by 5 bases and J by 8 bases. Germline V gene data show CDR1 as SGHTA and CDR2 as FQGNSA. The CDR3 spans 15 residues. For the CDR3, the DNA is TGTGCCAGCAGCCCGACCCCCGACAGGGGAGGCGGCTACACCTTC. Translated, it gives CASSPTPDRGGGYTF.

A few counts support this clonotype. For the CDR3, the DNA is TGTGCCAGTAGCCCCTCCGGGACAGGGCCCTACGAGCAGTACTTC. Translated: CASSPSGTGPYEQYF. This chain uses TRBV19 with TRBJ2-7, with TRBD1 matching over 9 bases. Germline CDR1 reads LNHDA; CDR2 reads SQIVND (reference sequence). This CDR3 comprises 15 residues. V gave up 6 bases and J gave up 2 bases; unmatched junction bases: 8.